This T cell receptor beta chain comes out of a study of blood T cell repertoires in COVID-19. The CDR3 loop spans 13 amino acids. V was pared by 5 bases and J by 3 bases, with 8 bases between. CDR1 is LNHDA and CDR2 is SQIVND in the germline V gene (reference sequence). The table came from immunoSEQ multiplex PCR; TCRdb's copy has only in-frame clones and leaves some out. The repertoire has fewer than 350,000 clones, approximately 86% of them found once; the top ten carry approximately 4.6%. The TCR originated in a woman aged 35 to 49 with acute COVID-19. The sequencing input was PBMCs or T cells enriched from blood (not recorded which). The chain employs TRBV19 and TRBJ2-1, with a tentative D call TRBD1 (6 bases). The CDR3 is CASSLGHYNEQFF. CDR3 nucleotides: TGTGCCAGTAGTCTGGGACACTACAATGAGCAGTTCTTC.